This is a list of T cell receptor beta chains from one sample in a study of T cell responses to AZD1222 COVID-19 vaccine. The table came from immunoSEQ multiplex PCR; TCRdb's copy has only in-frame clones and leaves some out. The sample has about 150,000 clones; 70% to 90% are singletons. This specimen was peripheral blood, taken on day 0 of MenACWY control vaccination. The receptor set was obtained from an adult in good health. The CDR3 runs from the conserved cysteine through the conserved F or W. The order of the fields is clone size, J gene, V gene, D gene, CDR3 protein, CDR3 DNA. The D gene is left open where the match is weak. Expanded clones get a size class; other rows say once, few or many, or leave the size out.

clone_size: .; j_call: TRBJ1-4; v_call: TRBV11-2; d_call: .; cdr3_aa: CASSLDNREYEKLFF; cdr3_nt: TGTGCCAGCAGCTTAGATAACAGGGAGTATGAAAAACTGTTTTTT
clone_size: once; j_call: TRBJ2-7; v_call: TRBV6-2/TRBV6-3; d_call: TRBD2; cdr3_aa: CASSRLAGSYEQYF; cdr3_nt: TGTGCCAGCAGCAGACTAGCGGGCTCCTACGAGCAGTACTTC
clone_size: .; j_call: TRBJ2-5; v_call: TRBV9; d_call: .; cdr3_aa: CASSARTTPGTQYF; cdr3_nt: TGTGCCAGCAGCGCCCGGACCACTCCCGGGACCCAGTACTTC
clone_size: .; j_call: TRBJ2-1; v_call: TRBV3-1/TRBV3-2; d_call: TRBD2; cdr3_aa: CASSLLGLAGSYNEQFF; cdr3_nt: TGTGCCAGCAGCCTCCTCGGACTAGCGGGGTCCTACAATGAGCAGTTCTTC
clone_size: .; j_call: TRBJ2-7; v_call: TRBV4-1; d_call: .; cdr3_aa: CASSLLQGRGRGYEQYF; cdr3_nt: TGCGCCAGCAGCCTTCTCCAGGGCAGAGGGAGAGGGTACGAGCAGTACTTC
clone_size: .; j_call: TRBJ1-1; v_call: TRBV6-1; d_call: .; cdr3_aa: CASSEGEGRWTEAFF; cdr3_nt: TGTGCCAGCAGTGAAGGGGAGGGGAGATGGACTGAAGCTTTCTTT
clone_size: .; j_call: TRBJ1-1; v_call: TRBV5-4; d_call: .; cdr3_aa: CASSLVGHITEAFF; cdr3_nt: TGTGCCAGCAGCTTGGTGGGACACATCACTGAAGCTTTCTTT
clone_size: .; j_call: TRBJ2-1; v_call: TRBV27; d_call: .; cdr3_aa: CASTLYNEQFF; cdr3_nt: TGTGCCAGCACGCTTTACAATGAGCAGTTCTTC
clone_size: .; j_call: TRBJ1-4; v_call: TRBV10-2; d_call: TRBD1; cdr3_aa: CASRPGQGNEKLFF; cdr3_nt: TGCGCCAGCAGACCGGGACAGGGGAATGAAAAACTGTTTTTT
clone_size: .; j_call: TRBJ1-1; v_call: TRBV7-9; d_call: TRBD1; cdr3_aa: CASSLVWGTVNTEAFF; cdr3_nt: TGTGCCAGCAGCTTAGTTTGGGGGACAGTGAACACTGAAGCTTTCTTT
clone_size: .; j_call: TRBJ1-1; v_call: TRBV11-2; d_call: .; cdr3_aa: CASSLIAGPTTEAFF; cdr3_nt: TGTGCCAGCAGCTTAATCGCAGGTCCCACAACTGAAGCTTTCTTT
clone_size: .; j_call: TRBJ1-6; v_call: TRBV28; d_call: TRBD1; cdr3_aa: CASIDWTGANSPLHF; cdr3_nt: TGTGCCAGCATTGACTGGACAGGGGCCAATTCACCCCTCCACTTT
clone_size: .; j_call: TRBJ2-4; v_call: TRBV24-1; d_call: .; cdr3_aa: CATSGGAKNIQYF; cdr3_nt: TGTGCCACCAGTGGGGGGGCCAAAAACATTCAGTACTTC
clone_size: .; j_call: TRBJ1-2; v_call: TRBV28; d_call: .; cdr3_aa: CASSTSGELYGYTF; cdr3_nt: TGTGCCAGCAGTACCTCAGGGGAACTCTATGGCTACACCTTC
clone_size: .; j_call: TRBJ1-6; v_call: TRBV29-1; d_call: .; cdr3_aa: CSVGSARDSPLHF; cdr3_nt: TGCAGCGTTGGCAGCGCAAGGGATTCACCCCTCCACTTT
clone_size: .; j_call: TRBJ1-2; v_call: TRBV9; d_call: .; cdr3_aa: CASSVGIMPQTRSYGYTF; cdr3_nt: TGTGCCAGCAGCGTAGGCATAATGCCCCAGACCAGGAGCTATGGCTACACCTTC
clone_size: few; j_call: TRBJ1-2; v_call: TRBV29-1; d_call: .; cdr3_aa: CSVEEGHFF; cdr3_nt: TGCAGCGTTGAAGAGGGGCATTTCTTC
clone_size: .; j_call: TRBJ2-2; v_call: TRBV10-1; d_call: .; cdr3_aa: CASRMGRAGDTGELFF; cdr3_nt: TGCGCCAGCAGGATGGGACGGGCTGGGGACACCGGGGAGCTGTTTTTT
clone_size: .; j_call: TRBJ1-5; v_call: TRBV19; d_call: .; cdr3_aa: CASSLDRLNQPQHF; cdr3_nt: TGTGCCAGTAGTCTGGACAGACTCAATCAGCCCCAGCATTTT
clone_size: .; j_call: TRBJ2-2; v_call: TRBV2; d_call: .; cdr3_aa: CASSLTRVGHGELFF; cdr3_nt: TGTGCCAGCAGTTTGACCCGGGTAGGGCACGGGGAGCTGTTTTTT
clone_size: once; j_call: TRBJ2-2; v_call: TRBV18; d_call: .; cdr3_aa: CASSPPGRAGTGELFF; cdr3_nt: TGTGCCAGCTCACCACCGGGAAGGGCGGGCACCGGGGAGCTGTTTTTT
clone_size: .; j_call: TRBJ1-2; v_call: TRBV11-3; d_call: .; cdr3_aa: CASSSRDLDSYGYTF; cdr3_nt: TGTGCCAGCAGCTCCCGGGACTTAGATTCCTATGGCTACACCTTC